This paragraph reports one T cell receptor (beta chain). Its specificity is not known. Amplified regions were TCR beta CDR3 sequences from RNA transcripts. Researchers ran a first-round RT-PCR on the TCR CDR3 using the HTBI primer set. TCRdb analysed the multiplex PCR reads with MiXCR anew, one entry per CDR3 protein. In the table there are about 480,000 distinct CDR3 sequences, approximately 15% of which are singletons. The sample comes from a study of T cells in Graves' hyperthyroidism and ophthalmopathy. Broader study findings: Blood also showed most of the thyroid clonotypes that were expanded above 0.001. Ophthalmopathy cases were set apart from stable hyperthyroidism by a 13 V-J model.

Trimming took 1 base from V and 9 from J, leaving 8 bases between them. The CDR3 covers 11 residues. Germline V gives CDR1 SGHRS, CDR2 YFSETQ. This sequence originates from a woman between 18 and 29 years old with Graves' hyperthyroidism. Specimen: blood. This chain links TRBV5-1 with TRBJ2-7; D gene ambiguous. The CDR3 loop is CASSLPKGQYF. The CDR3 DNA reads as TGCGCCAGCAGCTTGCCTAAGGGGCAGTACTTC.